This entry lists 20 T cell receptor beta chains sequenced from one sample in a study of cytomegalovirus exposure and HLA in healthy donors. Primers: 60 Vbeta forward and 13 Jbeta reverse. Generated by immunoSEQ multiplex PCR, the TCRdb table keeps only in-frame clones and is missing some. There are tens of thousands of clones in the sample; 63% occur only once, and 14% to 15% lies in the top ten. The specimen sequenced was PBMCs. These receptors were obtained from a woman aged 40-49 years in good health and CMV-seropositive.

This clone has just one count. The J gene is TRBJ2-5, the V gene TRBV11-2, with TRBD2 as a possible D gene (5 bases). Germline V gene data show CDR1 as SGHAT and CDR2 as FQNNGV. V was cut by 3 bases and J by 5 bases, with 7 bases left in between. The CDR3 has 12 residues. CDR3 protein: CASSLGVETQYF. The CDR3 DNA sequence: TGTGCCAGCAGCTTGGGAGTGGAGACCCAGTACTTC.

CDR3 coding DNA: TGCGCCAGCACCTCCAGGGAAACCGGGGAGCTGTTTTTT. This codes for CASTSRETGELFF. The chain is built from TRBV5-1 and TRBJ2-2, with D maybe TRBD1 (5 bases). V lost 6 bases, J lost 5 bases, and 11 bases lay in between. The CDR3 consists of 13 residues. The germline gives CDR1 SGHRS, CDR2 YFSETQ. The whole variable domain, filled in from reference TRBV5-1 and TRBJ2-2, reads KAGVTQTPRYLIKTRGQQVTLSCSPISGHRSVSWYQQTPGQGLQFLFEYFSETQRNKGNFPGRFSGRQFSNSRSEMNVSTLELGDSALYLCASTSRETGELFFGEGSRLTVL.

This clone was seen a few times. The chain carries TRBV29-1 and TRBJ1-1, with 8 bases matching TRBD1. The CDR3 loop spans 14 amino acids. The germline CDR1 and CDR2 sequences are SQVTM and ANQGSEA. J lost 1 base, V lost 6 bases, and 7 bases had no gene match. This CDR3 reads CSVRQGARNTEAFF. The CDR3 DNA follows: TGCAGCGTCCGGCAGGGGGCCCGGAACACTGAAGCTTTCTTT.

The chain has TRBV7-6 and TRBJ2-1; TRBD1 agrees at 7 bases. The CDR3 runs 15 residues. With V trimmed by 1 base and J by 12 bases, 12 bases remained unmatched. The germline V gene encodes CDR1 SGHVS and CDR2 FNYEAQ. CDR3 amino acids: CASSLGQGAVYGQFF. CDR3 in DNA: TGTGCCAGCAGCTTAGGACAGGGCGCGGTGTATGGGCAGTTCTTC.

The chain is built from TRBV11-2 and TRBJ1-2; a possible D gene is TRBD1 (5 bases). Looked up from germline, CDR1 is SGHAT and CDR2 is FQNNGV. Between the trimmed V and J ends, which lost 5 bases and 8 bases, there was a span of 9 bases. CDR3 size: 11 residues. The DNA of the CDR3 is TGTGCCAGCAGCCCTCGACAGGGCTACACCTTC. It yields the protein CASSPRQGYTF.

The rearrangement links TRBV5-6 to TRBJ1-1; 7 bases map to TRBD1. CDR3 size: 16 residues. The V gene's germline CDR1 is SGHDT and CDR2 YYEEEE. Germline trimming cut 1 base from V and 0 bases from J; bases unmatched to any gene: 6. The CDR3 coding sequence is TGTGCCAGCAGCTTGCTTGGTACAGGGGTGAACACTGAAGCTTTCTTT. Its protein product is CASSLLGTGVNTEAFF.

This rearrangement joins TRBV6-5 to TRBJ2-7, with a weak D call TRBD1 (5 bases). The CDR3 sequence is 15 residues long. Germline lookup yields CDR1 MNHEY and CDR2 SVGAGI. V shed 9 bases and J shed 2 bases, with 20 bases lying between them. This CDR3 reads CASTNLGANTYEQYF. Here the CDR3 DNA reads TGTGCCAGTACCAATTTAGGGGCGAATACCTACGAGCAGTACTTC.

DNA of the CDR3: TGTGCCAGCTCACCACTATTACAAGGGGGGGGTGAGCAGTTCTTC. It is translated as CASSPLLQGGGEQFF. This chain joins TRBV18 and TRBJ2-1, with D possibly matching TRBD2 (7 bases). V was cut by 1 base and J by 9 bases, with 16 bases left in between. Germline CDR1 reads KGHSH; CDR2 reads LQKENI. The CDR3 is made up of 15 amino acids. Supplemented by reference TRBV18 and TRBJ2-1, the full variable domain reads NAGVMQNPRHLVRRRGQEARLRCSPMKGHSHVYWYRQLPEEGLKFMVYLQKENIIDESGMPKERFSAEFPKEGPSILRIQQVVRGDSAAYFCASSPLLQGGGEQFFGPGTRLTVL.

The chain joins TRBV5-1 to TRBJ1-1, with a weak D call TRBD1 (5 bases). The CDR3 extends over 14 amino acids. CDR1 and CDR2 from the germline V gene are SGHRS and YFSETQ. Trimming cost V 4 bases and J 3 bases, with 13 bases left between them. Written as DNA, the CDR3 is TGCGCCAGCAGCCCGGAAGACAGCTACACTGAAGCTTTCTTT. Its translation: CASSPEDSYTEAFF.

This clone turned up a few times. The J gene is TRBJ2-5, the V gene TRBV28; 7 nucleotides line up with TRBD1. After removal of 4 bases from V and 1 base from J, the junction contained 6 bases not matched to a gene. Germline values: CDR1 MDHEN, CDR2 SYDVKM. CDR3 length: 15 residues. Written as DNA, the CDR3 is TGTGCCAGCAGTTCTGACAGGGTGGGCCAAGAGACCCAGTACTTC. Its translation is CASSSDRVGQETQYF.

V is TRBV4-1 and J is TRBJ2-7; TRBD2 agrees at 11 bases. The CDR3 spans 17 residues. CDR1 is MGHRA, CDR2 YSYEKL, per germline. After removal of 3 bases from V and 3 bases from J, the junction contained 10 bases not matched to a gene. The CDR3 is CASSQPTSGRSHYEQYF. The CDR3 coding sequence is TGCGCCAGCAGCCAGCCAACTAGCGGGAGATCCCACTACGAGCAGTACTTC.

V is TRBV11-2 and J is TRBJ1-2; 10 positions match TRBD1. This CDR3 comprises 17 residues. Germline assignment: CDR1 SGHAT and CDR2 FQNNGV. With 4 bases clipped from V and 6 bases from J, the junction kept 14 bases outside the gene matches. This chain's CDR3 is CASSSIKRDRGMDGYTF. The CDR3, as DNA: TGTGCCAGCAGCTCGATTAAACGGGACAGGGGAATGGATGGCTACACCTTC.

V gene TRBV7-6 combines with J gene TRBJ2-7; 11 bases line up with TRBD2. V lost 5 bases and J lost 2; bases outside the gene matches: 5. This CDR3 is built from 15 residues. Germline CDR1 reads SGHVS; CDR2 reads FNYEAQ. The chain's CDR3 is CASSLGLAGTYEQYF. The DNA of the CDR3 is TGTGCCAGCAGCCTAGGACTAGCGGGCACCTACGAGCAGTACTTC. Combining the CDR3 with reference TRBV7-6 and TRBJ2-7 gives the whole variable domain GAGVSQSPRYKVTKRGQDVALRCDPISGHVSLYWYRQALGQGPEFLTYFNYEAQQDKSGLPNDRFSAERPEGSISTLTIQRTEQRDSAMYRCASSLGLAGTYEQYFGPGTRLTVT.

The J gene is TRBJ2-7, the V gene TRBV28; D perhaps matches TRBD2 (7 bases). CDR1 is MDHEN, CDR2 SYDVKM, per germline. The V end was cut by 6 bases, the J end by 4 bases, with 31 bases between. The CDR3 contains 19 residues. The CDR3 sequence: CASRPPRGREGINKYEQYF. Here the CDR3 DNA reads TGTGCCAGCAGGCCTCCTAGGGGGAGGGAGGGGATAAATAAGTACGAGCAGTACTTC.

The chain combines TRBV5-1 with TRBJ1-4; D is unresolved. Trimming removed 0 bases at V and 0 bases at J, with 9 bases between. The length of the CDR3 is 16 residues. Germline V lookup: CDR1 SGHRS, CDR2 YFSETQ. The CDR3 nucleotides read TGCGCCAGCAGCTTGGGCGCTTCCTCAACTAATGAAAAACTGTTTTTT. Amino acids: CASSLGASSTNEKLFF.

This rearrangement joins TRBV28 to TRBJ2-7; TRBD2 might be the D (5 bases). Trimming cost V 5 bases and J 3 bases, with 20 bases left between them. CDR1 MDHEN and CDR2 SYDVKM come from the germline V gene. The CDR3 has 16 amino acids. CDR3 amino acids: CASSTSPALADYEQYF. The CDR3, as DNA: TGTGCCAGCAGTACCTCACCCGCTCTAGCTGACTACGAGCAGTACTTC.

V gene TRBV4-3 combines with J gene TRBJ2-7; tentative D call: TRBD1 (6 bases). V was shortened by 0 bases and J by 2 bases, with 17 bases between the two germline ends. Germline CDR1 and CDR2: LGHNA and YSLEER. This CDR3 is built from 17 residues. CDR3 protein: CASSQEEQGNGPYEQYF. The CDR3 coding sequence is TGCGCCAGCAGCCAAGAAGAACAGGGTAACGGGCCCTACGAGCAGTACTTC.

CDR3 loop: CASSLQGGGLSTDTQYF. The CDR3 coding sequence is TGTGCCAGCTCACTCCAAGGGGGAGGGCTCAGCACAGATACGCAGTATTTT. V usage is TRBV18 and J usage is TRBJ2-3; D is possibly TRBD2 (7 bases). This CDR3 is built from 17 residues. Trimming took off 4 bases at V and 0 bases at J, with 17 bases between the two ends. Germline lookup yields CDR1 KGHSH and CDR2 LQKENI.

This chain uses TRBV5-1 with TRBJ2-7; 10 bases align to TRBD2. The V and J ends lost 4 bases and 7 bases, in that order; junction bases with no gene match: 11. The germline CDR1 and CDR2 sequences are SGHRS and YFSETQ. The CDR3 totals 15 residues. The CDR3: CASSRAASGSGEQYF. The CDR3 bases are TGCGCCAGCAGCAGAGCTGCTAGCGGGAGTGGTGAGCAGTACTTC.

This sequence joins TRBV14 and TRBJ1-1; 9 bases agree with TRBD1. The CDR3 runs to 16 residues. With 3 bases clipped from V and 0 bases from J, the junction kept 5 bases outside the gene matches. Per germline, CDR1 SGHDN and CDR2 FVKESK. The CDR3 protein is CASSQGTGLMNTEAFF. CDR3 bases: TGTGCCAGCAGCCAGGGGACAGGGTTGATGAACACTGAAGCTTTCTTT.